A selection of T cell receptor beta chains follows, all from one sample in a study of T cells after yellow fever vaccination. Via MiXCR, TCRdb re-called the 5' RACE reads, giving one row per CDR3 protein. The sample carries 610,000 or so distinct CDR3 sequences, approximately 13% recorded once. The specimen was PBMCs, collected on the day of the yellow fever booster vaccination. Receptors were obtained from a man younger than 45 who received the YFV17D yellow fever vaccine. CDR3s include the opening cysteine and the closing phenylalanine or tryptophan. The D gene is left open where the match is weak. Size is stated for part of the rows, as once, few or many counts, or as a class when the clone is expanded.

d_gene	v_gene	j_gene	abundance	CDR3nt	CDR3aa
TRBD2	TRBV29-1	TRBJ2-1	few	TGCAGCGCATTGGTAGCGGGCTCCTACAATGAGCAGTTCTTC	CSALVAGSYNEQFF
NA	TRBV7-2	TRBJ2-1	NA	TGTGCCAGCAGCTCCCAACAGGGATTGCTTGAGCAGTTCTTC	CASSSQQGLLEQFF
NA	TRBV5-1	TRBJ1-2	few	TGCGCCAGCAGCGGGACAAGCTATGGCTACACCTTC	CASSGTSYGYTF
NA	TRBV12-3/TRBV12-4	TRBJ2-7	NA	TGTGCCAGCAGTTTGCGGGTTGTGAGGGCCAACGAGCAGTACTTC	CASSLRVVRANEQYF
TRBD1	TRBV20-1	TRBJ2-5	many	TGCAGTGCTGGCCCTCCGGGACAGGGGGGAGAGACCCAGTACTTC	CSAGPPGQGGETQYF
TRBD2	TRBV5-1	TRBJ2-1	few	TGCGCCAGCAGACCCGGGACTAGTGGCCATGAGCAGTTCTTC	CASRPGTSGHEQFF
NA	TRBV2	TRBJ2-5	few	TGTGCCAGCACCCGGACAGCACCAATCCAAGAGACCCAGTACTTC	CASTRTAPIQETQYF
NA	TRBV18	TRBJ1-6	NA	TGTGCCAGCTCACAGAGCGCAAATTCACCCCTCCACTTT	CASSQSANSPLHF
TRBD1	TRBV7-2	TRBJ2-7	few	TGTGCCAGCAGCCGACAAACCGGGACAGGGCCGGCCGAGCAGTACTTC	CASSRQTGTGPAEQYF
TRBD1	TRBV24-1	TRBJ1-1	many	TGTGCCACCAGTGATTGGGACAGCACTGAAGCTTTCTTT	CATSDWDSTEAFF
NA	TRBV9	TRBJ2-6	few	TGTGCCAGCAGCGTCGGAGGAACCTCTGGGGCCAACGTCCTGACTTTC	CASSVGGTSGANVLTF
NA	TRBV27	TRBJ1-1	NA	TGTGCCAGCAGTGACCAAGGACGGCTGAACACTGAAGCTTTCTTT	CASSDQGRLNTEAFF
NA	TRBV4-3	TRBJ1-6	many	TGCGCCAGCAGCTATAACAGCAATAATTCACCCCTCCACTTT	CASSYNSNNSPLHF
NA	TRBV6-6	TRBJ2-1	NA	TGTGCCAGCACGCCGCGGGGATTGGGCGAGCAGTTCTTC	CASTPRGLGEQFF
TRBD1	TRBV6-5	TRBJ1-1	NA	TGTGCCAGCAGTGGGACAGGTTTCCGGGCTTTCTTT	CASSGTGFRAFF
TRBD2	TRBV27	TRBJ2-2	many	TGTGCCAGCAGTGAGGGACTAGCGGGGACTCACACCGGGGAGCTGTTTTTT	CASSEGLAGTHTGELFF
NA	TRBV6-1	TRBJ1-2	few	TGTGCCAGCAGTCGCCTCGACAGTCTCGCTAACTATGGCTACACCTTC	CASSRLDSLANYGYTF
NA	TRBV7-2	TRBJ2-3	few	TGTGCCAGCAGCTTAGAATGGACGTCGGATACGCAGTATTTT	CASSLEWTSDTQYF
TRBD2	TRBV5-1	TRBJ2-1	NA	TGCGCCAGCAGCTTGGCCGGACCTTTGCGGGAGCGGAATGAGCAGTTCTTC	CASSLAGPLRERNEQFF
NA	TRBV4-3	TRBJ2-3	few	TGCGCCAGCAGCCAAGATCACAGCACAGATACGCAGTATTTT	CASSQDHSTDTQYF
TRBD2	TRBV16	TRBJ2-7	few	TGTGCCAGCAGCCAATCCCCTAGCGGGATCGAGCAGTACTTC	CASSQSPSGIEQYF
NA	TRBV20-1	TRBJ2-7	NA	TGCAGTGCCCAACCCTTTGACTACGAGCAGTACTTC	CSAQPFDYEQYF
NA	TRBV6-2/TRBV6-3	TRBJ2-1	NA	TGTGCCAGCAGTTACCCCCCTTCAGACCTCTCCTACAATGAGCAGTTCTTC	CASSYPPSDLSYNEQFF
NA	TRBV24-1	TRBJ2-2	few	TGTGCCACCAGTGCAGGACCACCAAGGAGCACCGGGGAGCTGTTTTTT	CATSAGPPRSTGELFF
NA	TRBV15	TRBJ1-2	few	TGTGCCACCAGCAGAGGGTTAGGTGGCTACACCTTC	CATSRGLGGYTF
TRBD2	TRBV3-1	TRBJ2-5	few	TGTGCCAGCAGCCGAACGGGTAGTATTACTAGCGGGAGGGAGACCCAGTACTTC	CASSRTGSITSGRETQYF
TRBD2	TRBV20-1	TRBJ2-5	NA	TGCAGTGATCCAGAAACTAGCGGGGGGGACCAAGAGACCCAGTACTTC	CSDPETSGGDQETQYF
TRBD2	TRBV20-1	TRBJ2-5	NA	TGCAGTGCTGGCGGACTAGCGGATCAAGAGACCCAGTACTTC	CSAGGLADQETQYF
TRBD2	TRBV12-3/TRBV12-4	TRBJ2-1	NA	TGTGCCAGCAGGCCAGTACGGGAGGGCCTATATGAGCAGTTCTTC	CASRPVREGLYEQFF
NA	TRBV11-3	TRBJ1-1	few	TGTGCCAGCAGCTTGGGACACCGAGATGGCACTGAAGCTTTCTTT	CASSLGHRDGTEAFF
NA	TRBV7-9	TRBJ2-3	NA	TGTGCCAGCAGCAAAAGCAGGGGTAGCACAGATACGCAGTATTTT	CASSKSRGSTDTQYF
NA	TRBV20-1	TRBJ1-5	NA	TGCAGTACGGGACGGCAGAATCAGCCCCAGCATTTT	CSTGRQNQPQHF
NA	TRBV3-1	TRBJ2-1	NA	TGTGCCAGCAGCCGCCTAGCCCTCAATGAGCAGTTCTTC	CASSRLALNEQFF
NA	TRBV4-1	TRBJ2-7	NA	TGCGCCAGCAGCCAAGGAAGGGGAAAGGGGGGCTCCTACGAGCAGTACTTC	CASSQGRGKGGSYEQYF
NA	TRBV12-3/TRBV12-4	TRBJ2-5	few	TGTGCCAGCAGTTTACGCGCGGCGGGGACCCAGTACTTC	CASSLRAAGTQYF
NA	TRBV15	TRBJ1-3	NA	TGTGCCACCAGCAGACAAACAGAATCTGGAAACACCATATATTTT	CATSRQTESGNTIYF
NA	TRBV9	TRBJ2-1	NA	TGTGCCAGCAGCTCCGTTATGAGATCCTACAATGAGCAGTTCTTC	CASSSVMRSYNEQFF
NA	TRBV7-2	TRBJ2-2	few	TGTGCCAGCAGCTTAATGGGACCACCAGGGGTATCCGGGGAGCTGTTTTTT	CASSLMGPPGVSGELFF
TRBD2	TRBV20-1	TRBJ2-1	NA	TGCAGTGCTAGAGGACTAGCGGGAGTAGACAATGAGCAGTTCTTC	CSARGLAGVDNEQFF
TRBD1	TRBV28	TRBJ1-6	few	TGTGCCAGCAGGCTGACAGGGGGTCGGGACTCACCCCTCCACTTT	CASRLTGGRDSPLHF
TRBD1	TRBV10-3	TRBJ2-7	NA	TGTGCCATCAGAGACGGGACAGGATCCTACGAGCAGTACTTC	CAIRDGTGSYEQYF
NA	TRBV7-8	TRBJ2-1	many	TGTGCCAGCAGCTTAAGGCGAGAGGAGTTCTTC	CASSLRREEFF
TRBD1	TRBV12-3/TRBV12-4	TRBJ2-2	few	TGTGCCAGCAGTTTATCAGGAGACAGGGGGGCGTCCGGGGAGCTGTTTTTT	CASSLSGDRGASGELFF
NA	TRBV20-1	TRBJ1-1	NA	TGCAGTTTTCAAACGGCGGCTGGAAACACTGAAGCTTTCTTT	CSFQTAAGNTEAFF
TRBD2	TRBV12-5	TRBJ2-7	NA	TGTGCTAGTGGTGCTAGCGGGGGCTACGAGCAGTACTTC	CASGASGGYEQYF
NA	TRBV6-5	TRBJ2-5	few	TGTGCCAGCAGTTACTCGACCCTAGAAGAGACCCAGTACTTC	CASSYSTLEETQYF
TRBD1	TRBV7-2	TRBJ2-7	NA	TGTGCCAGCAGCCCGAACAGGGGGACCAACTACGAGCAGTACTTC	CASSPNRGTNYEQYF
NA	TRBV28	TRBJ1-2	few	TGTGCCAGCAGTTTTTCCAACAGCGGTGGCTACACCTTC	CASSFSNSGGYTF
NA	TRBV15	TRBJ1-5	NA	TGTGCCACCAGCTTTCTCAATCAGCCCCAGCATTTT	CATSFLNQPQHF
NA	TRBV18	TRBJ2-5	few	TGTGCCAGCTCACCAGGAGACTCGCGCAGGGAGACCCAGTACTTC	CASSPGDSRRETQYF
TRBD2	TRBV28	TRBJ2-7	NA	TGTGCCAGCAGTTTTGGAGCGGGAGGGCCTCCCGAGCAGTACTTC	CASSFGAGGPPEQYF
NA	TRBV7-9	TRBJ2-5	many	TGTGCCAGCAGCGCCCCCATGGAGGGAGAGACCCAGTACTTC	CASSAPMEGETQYF
TRBD1	TRBV9	TRBJ2-3	NA	TGTGCCAGCAGCCCGAATTACAGGGGGCATCGCACAGATACGCAGTATTTT	CASSPNYRGHRTDTQYF
TRBD2	TRBV5-1	TRBJ2-1	NA	TGCGCCAGCAGCTATACAGGGTTAGCGGGAGGACTCTACAATGAGCAGCTCTTC	CASSYTGLAGGLYNEQLF